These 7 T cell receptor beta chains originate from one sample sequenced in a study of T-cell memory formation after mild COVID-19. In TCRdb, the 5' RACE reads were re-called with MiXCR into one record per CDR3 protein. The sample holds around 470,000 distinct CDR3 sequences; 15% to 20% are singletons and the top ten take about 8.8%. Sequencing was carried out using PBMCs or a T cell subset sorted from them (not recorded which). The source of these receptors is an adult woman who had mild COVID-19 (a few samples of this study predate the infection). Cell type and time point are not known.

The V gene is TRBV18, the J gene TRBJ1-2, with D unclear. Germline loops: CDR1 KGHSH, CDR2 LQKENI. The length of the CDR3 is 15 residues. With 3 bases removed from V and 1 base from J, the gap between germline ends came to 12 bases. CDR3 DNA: TGTGCCAGCTCACCCCTTAAGGCAGATAACTATGGCTACACCTTC. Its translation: CASSPLKADNYGYTF. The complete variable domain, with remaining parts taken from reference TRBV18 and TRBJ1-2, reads NAGVMQNPRHLVRRRGQEARLRCSPMKGHSHVYWYRQLPEEGLKFMVYLQKENIIDESGMPKERFSAEFPKEGPSILRIQQVVRGDSAAYFCASSPLKADNYGYTFGSGTRLTVV.

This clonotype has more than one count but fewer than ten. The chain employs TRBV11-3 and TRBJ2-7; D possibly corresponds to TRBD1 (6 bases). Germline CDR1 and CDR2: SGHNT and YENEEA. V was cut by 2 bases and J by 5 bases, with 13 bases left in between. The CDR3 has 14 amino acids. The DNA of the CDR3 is TGTGCCAGCAGCTTATCCGGGACACCCAACGAGCAGTACTTC. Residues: CASSLSGTPNEQYF.

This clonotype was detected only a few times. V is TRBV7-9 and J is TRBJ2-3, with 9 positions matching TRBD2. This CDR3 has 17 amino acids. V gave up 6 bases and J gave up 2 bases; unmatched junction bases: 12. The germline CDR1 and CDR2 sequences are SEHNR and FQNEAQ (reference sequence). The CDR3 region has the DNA TGTGCCAGCAGTCGGGGTTTAGCGGGGGCCAACACAGATACGCAGTATTTT. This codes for CASSRGLAGANTDTQYF.

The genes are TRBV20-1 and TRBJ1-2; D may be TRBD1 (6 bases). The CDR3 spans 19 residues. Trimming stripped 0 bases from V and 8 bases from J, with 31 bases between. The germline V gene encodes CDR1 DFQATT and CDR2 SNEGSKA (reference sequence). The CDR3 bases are TGCAGTGCTAGAGATTCATCGGCTCAGGGGAACCTACCCTATGAAGGCTACACCTTC. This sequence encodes CSARDSSAQGNLPYEGYTF.

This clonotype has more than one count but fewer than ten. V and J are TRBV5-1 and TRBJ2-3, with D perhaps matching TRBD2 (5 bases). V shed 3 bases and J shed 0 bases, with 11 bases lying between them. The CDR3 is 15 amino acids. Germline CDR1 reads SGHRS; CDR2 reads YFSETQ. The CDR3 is CASSSAGPSTDTQYF. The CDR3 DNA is TGCGCCAGCAGCTCGGCGGGCCCTAGCACAGATACGCAGTATTTT.

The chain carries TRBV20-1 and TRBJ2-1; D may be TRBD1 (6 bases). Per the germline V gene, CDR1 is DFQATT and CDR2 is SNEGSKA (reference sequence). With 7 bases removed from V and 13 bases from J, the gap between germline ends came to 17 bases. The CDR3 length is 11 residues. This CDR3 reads CSEDSSAKQFF. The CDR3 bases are TGCAGTGAGGACAGCTCGGCGAAACAGTTCTTC.

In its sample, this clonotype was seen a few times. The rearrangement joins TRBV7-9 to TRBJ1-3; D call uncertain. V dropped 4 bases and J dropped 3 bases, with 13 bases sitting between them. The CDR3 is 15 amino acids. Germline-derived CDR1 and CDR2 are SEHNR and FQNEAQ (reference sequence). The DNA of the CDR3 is TGTGCCAGCAGCTCTTATGGGGTACTTGGAAACACCATATATTTT. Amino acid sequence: CASSSYGVLGNTIYF.